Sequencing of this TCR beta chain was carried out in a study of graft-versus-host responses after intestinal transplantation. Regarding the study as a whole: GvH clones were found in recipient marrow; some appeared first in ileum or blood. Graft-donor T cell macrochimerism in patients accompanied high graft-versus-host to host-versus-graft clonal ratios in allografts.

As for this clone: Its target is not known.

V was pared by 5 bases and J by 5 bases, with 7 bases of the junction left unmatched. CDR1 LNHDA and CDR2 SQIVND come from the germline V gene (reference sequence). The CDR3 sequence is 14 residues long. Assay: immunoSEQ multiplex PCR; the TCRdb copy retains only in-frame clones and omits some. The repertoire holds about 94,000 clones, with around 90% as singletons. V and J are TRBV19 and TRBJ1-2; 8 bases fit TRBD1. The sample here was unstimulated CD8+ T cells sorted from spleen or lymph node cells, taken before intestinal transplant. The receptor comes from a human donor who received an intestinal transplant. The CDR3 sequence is CASSFGQGGYGYTF. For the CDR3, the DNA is TGTGCCAGTAGTTTCGGACAGGGAGGGTATGGCTACACCTTC.